Following are 17 T cell receptor beta chains from one sample sequenced in a study of sequential checkpoint blockade in melanoma (dated by TCRdb to between 2019 and 2020). The receptor library was made with the immunoSEQ multiplex PCR assay. Imported from immuneACCESS, the table was reduced by TCRdb to in-frame sequences with V and J called. These copies leave out some clones; in studies compared against another copy, an unresolved V gene accounts for under half, and the cause of the remainder is not known. The sample table lists tens of thousands of clones, approximately 78% of them with a count of one. Over 9% of the sample is held by the ten biggest clonotypes. Explained via the paper, the treatment or condition label denotes: randomized to nivolumab then ipilimumab (arm A) or the reverse (arm B). Sequenced here: CD8+ T cells sorted from blood (inferred from file names), sampled from a patient given nivolumab and ipilimumab in sequence. All receptors come from a human donor with melanoma.

J is TRBJ2-7 and V is TRBV4-3; a weak D match, TRBD1 (5 bases). Germline V CDR1 and CDR2: LGHNA, YSLEER. The CDR3 spans 15 residues. The V gene lost 6 bases and the J gene lost 5 bases, with 20 bases spanning the gap. CDR3 sequence (DNA): TGCGCCAGCAGGCCAACCTTCTCAGGGTATGACGAGCAGTACTTC. This translates into CASRPTFSGYDEQYF.

CDR3 residues: CASSQTGTAYEQYF. In DNA, the CDR3 is TGTGCCAGCAGCCAAACCGGGACAGCGTACGAGCAGTACTTC. The chain combines TRBV27 with TRBJ2-7; 7 positions agree with TRBD1. The CDR3 spans 14 residues. Germline CDR1 and CDR2: MNHEY and SMNVEV (reference sequence). The J segment lost 4 bases and the V segment lost 6 bases, leaving 9 bases of the junction unmatched.

The J gene is TRBJ2-7, the V gene TRBV7-9; 8 bases are shared with TRBD2. Trimming at V came to 6 bases and at J to 3 bases, leaving 7 bases not matched to a gene. CDR1 SEHNR and CDR2 FQNEAQ come from the germline V gene (reference sequence). CDR3 length: 14 residues. CDR3 amino acids: CASRFSGMGYEQYF. CDR3 coding DNA: TGTGCCAGCAGGTTTAGCGGGATGGGCTACGAGCAGTACTTC.

A remark on this clone: A read error may account for a junction end that differs from germline. The rearrangement joins TRBV15 to TRBJ2-1, with 10 bases identical to TRBD1. Germline assignment: CDR1 LNHNV and CDR2 YYDKDF (reference sequence). The CDR3 covers 12 residues. For the CDR3, the DNA is TGTGCCACCAGCAGATCCCGGGACAGGGGAATCTTC. Encoded protein: CATSRSRDRGIF.

The V call is TRBV27, the J call TRBJ1-1; no definite D call. Germline V gives CDR1 MNHEY, CDR2 SMNVEV (reference sequence). With 0 bases removed from V and 5 bases from J, the gap between germline ends came to 13 bases. The CDR3 has 15 amino acids. DNA of the CDR3: TGTGCCAGCAGTTTATCCGGACTCGTTTGGACTGAAGCTTTCTTT. Protein: CASSLSGLVWTEAFF.

The table lists this clone with a few counts. The chain joins TRBV11-2 to TRBJ2-5; 9 bases match TRBD1. The DNA end lines up better with TRBJ2-7; the J call may be wrong. This CDR3 is 15 amino acids long. Germline V gives CDR1 SGHAT, CDR2 FQNNGV. CDR3 DNA: TGTGCCAGCAGCTCCCACAACAGGGGACAGGGCGAGCAGTACTTC. This encodes CASSSHNRGQGEQYF.

V and J are TRBV7-8 and TRBJ1-5; no firm D call. The CDR3 has 15 residues. Germline assignment: CDR1 SGHVS and CDR2 FQNEAQ. Between the trimmed V and J ends, which lost 1 base and 0 bases, there was a span of 7 bases. The CDR3 protein is CASSLEPGSNQPQHF. For the CDR3, the DNA is TGTGCCAGCAGCTTAGAACCGGGTAGCAATCAGCCCCAGCATTTT.

J is TRBJ2-7 and V is TRBV11-2, with D unclear. CDR1 is SGHAT and CDR2 is FQNNGV in the germline V gene. This CDR3 contains 13 residues. V was trimmed by 7 bases and J by 1 base, leaving 11 bases between them. CDR3 in DNA: TGTGCCAGCAACCCCCCCACTTCCTACGAGCAGTACTTC. Protein sequence: CASNPPTSYEQYF.

The rearrangement joins TRBV7-8 to TRBJ1-2; no firm D call. V was shortened by 1 base and J by 8 bases, with 17 bases between the two germline ends. The CDR3 consists of 15 residues. In germline, CDR1 is SGHVS, CDR2 FQNEAQ. CDR3 bases: TGTGCCAGCAGCTTAGGGTACCCTCGACAAGGAGGCTACACCTTC. As protein: CASSLGYPRQGGYTF. Based on the CDR3 plus reference TRBV7-8 and TRBJ1-2, the full variable domain is GAGVSQSPRYKVAKRGQDVALRCDPISGHVSLFWYQQALGQGPEFLTYFQNEAQLDKSGLPSDRFFAERPEGSVSTLKIQRTQQEDSAVYLCASSLGYPRQGGYTFGSGTRLTVV.

The CDR3 DNA sequence: TGTGCCAGCAGTGAATTTGGAGAACTTTACGAGCAGTACTTC. It encodes CASSEFGELYEQYF. The chain employs TRBV6-1 and TRBJ2-7; D gene ambiguous. Per germline, CDR1 MNHNS and CDR2 SASEGT. The germline V and J ends were trimmed by 2 bases and 4 bases, with 12 bases remaining between them. There are 14 residues in the CDR3.

This sequence joins TRBV6-1 and TRBJ2-7; TRBD1 matches at 11 bases. Germline assignment: CDR1 MNHNS and CDR2 SASEGT. With V trimmed by 1 base and J by 3 bases, 2 bases remained unmatched. This CDR3 contains 15 residues. Here the CDR3 reads CASSEDGTGGYEQYF. The CDR3 DNA reads TGTGCCAGCAGTGAAGACGGGACAGGGGGCTACGAGCAGTACTTC.

This clone was seen a handful of times. An end of the junction does not agree with germline; a read error may underlie this. This chain joins TRBV4-1 and TRBJ1-1, with unresolved D. The CDR3 contains 8 residues. The germline V gene has CDR1 MGHRA and CDR2 YSYEKL. DNA for the CDR3: TGCGCCAGACCGTGCGACATATTT. This sequence encodes CARPCDIF.

This chain links TRBV9 with TRBJ1-4, with D possibly being TRBD1 (6 bases). CDR1 and CDR2 from the germline V gene are SGDLS and YYNGEE. The CDR3 has 14 residues. V was shortened by 0 bases and J by 7 bases, with 10 bases between the two germline ends. In DNA form, the CDR3 reads TGTGCCAGCAGCGTAGGTACAGGGCTTGAAAAACTGTTTTTT. Protein product: CASSVGTGLEKLFF.

This clone has just a few counts. The V gene is TRBV7-9, the J gene TRBJ2-2; 10 nucleotides match TRBD2. This CDR3 contains 18 residues. Germline lookup yields CDR1 SEHNR and CDR2 FQNEAQ (reference sequence). V lost 5 bases to trimming and J lost 4 bases; unmatched junction nucleotides: 13. This CDR3 reads CASSDRTSGGKRTGELFF. In DNA form, the CDR3 reads TGTGCCAGCAGCGACCGGACTAGCGGAGGGAAACGCACCGGGGAGCTGTTTTTT.

The chain links TRBV7-8 to TRBJ2-3, with 7 positions matching TRBD1. Germline CDR1 reads SGHVS; CDR2 reads FQNEAQ. There are 17 residues in the CDR3. Unmatched junction bases numbered 8, after V lost 0 bases and J lost 2 bases. The CDR3 bases are TGTGCCAGCAGCTTAGCGCTGGCAGGGGGAATCACAGATACGCAGTATTTT. Translated: CASSLALAGGITDTQYF.

The sample holds one count of this clone. The V call is TRBV2, the J call TRBJ2-1; 7 nucleotides match TRBD1. The V gene end was trimmed by 7 bases and the J gene end by 6 bases; junction bases not matched to a gene: 9. CDR3 length: 14 residues. Germline CDR1 is SNHLY and CDR2 is FYNNEI. CDR3 sequence (DNA): TGTGCCAGCATCGAACAGGGGATAGTCAATGAGCAGTTCTTC. This codes for CASIEQGIVNEQFF.

This chain uses TRBV11-3 with TRBJ2-4; 9 nucleotides line up with TRBD1. Germline values: CDR1 SGHNT, CDR2 YENEEA. The CDR3 extends over 14 amino acids. V was clipped by 2 bases and J by 7 bases; unmatched bases: 3. DNA of the CDR3: TGTGCCAGCAGCTTAACAGGGGGCTCGAACATTCAGTACTTC. Translated, it gives CASSLTGGSNIQYF.